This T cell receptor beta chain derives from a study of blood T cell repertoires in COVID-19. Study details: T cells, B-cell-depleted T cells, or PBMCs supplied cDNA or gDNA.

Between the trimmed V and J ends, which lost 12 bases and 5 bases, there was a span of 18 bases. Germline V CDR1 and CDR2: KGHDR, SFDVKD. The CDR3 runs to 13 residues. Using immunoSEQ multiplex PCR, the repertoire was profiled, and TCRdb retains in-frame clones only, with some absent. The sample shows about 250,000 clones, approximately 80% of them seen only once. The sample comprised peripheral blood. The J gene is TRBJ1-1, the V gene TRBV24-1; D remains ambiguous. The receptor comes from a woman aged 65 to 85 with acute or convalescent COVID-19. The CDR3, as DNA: TGTGCCGTCTCTTCGGGATCGGAGACTGAAGCTTTCTTT. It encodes CAVSSGSETEAFF.